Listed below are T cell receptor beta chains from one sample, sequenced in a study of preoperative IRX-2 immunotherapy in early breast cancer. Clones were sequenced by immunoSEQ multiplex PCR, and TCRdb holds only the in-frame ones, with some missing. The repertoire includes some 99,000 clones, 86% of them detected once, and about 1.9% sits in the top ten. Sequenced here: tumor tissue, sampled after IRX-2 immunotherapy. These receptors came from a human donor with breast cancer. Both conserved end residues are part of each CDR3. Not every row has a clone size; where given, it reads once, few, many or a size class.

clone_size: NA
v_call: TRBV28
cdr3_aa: CASSFSGTNYEQYF

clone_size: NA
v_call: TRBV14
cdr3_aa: CASSRLVGDTQYF

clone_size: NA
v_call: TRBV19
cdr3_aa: CASSIRPDGGELFF

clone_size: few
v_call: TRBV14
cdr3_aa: CASSSRWTDREQFF

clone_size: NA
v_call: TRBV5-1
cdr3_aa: CASSPTQRDSPLHF

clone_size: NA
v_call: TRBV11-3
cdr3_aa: CASRSSGGSYEQYF

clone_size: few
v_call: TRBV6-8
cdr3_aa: CASKMDRGREKLFF

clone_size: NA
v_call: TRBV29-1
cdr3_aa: CSVRDNSREQFF

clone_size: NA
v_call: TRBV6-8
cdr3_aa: CASSPGRPNQPQHF

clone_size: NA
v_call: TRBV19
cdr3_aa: CASSRLGDRGDQPQHF

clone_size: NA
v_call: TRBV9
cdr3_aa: CASKRLAGPTDTQYF

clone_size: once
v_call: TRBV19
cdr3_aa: CASSQQASTGELFF

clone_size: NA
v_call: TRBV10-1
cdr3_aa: CASSESGGATEAFF

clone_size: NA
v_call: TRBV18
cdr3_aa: CASSPGAGYGYTF

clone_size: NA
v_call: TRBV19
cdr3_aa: CASSMGGLAAGNTIYF

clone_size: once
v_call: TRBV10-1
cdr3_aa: CASSESLGGTNTEAFF

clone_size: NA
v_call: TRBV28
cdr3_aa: CASSSRNRGYYF

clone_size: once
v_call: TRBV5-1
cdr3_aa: CASSFAAGRMNTEAFF

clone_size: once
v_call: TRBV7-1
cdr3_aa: CASSLNRGYEQYF

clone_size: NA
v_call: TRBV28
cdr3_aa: CASSSPPNVLTF

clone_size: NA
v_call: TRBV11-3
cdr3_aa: CASSSLPGERRTDTQYF